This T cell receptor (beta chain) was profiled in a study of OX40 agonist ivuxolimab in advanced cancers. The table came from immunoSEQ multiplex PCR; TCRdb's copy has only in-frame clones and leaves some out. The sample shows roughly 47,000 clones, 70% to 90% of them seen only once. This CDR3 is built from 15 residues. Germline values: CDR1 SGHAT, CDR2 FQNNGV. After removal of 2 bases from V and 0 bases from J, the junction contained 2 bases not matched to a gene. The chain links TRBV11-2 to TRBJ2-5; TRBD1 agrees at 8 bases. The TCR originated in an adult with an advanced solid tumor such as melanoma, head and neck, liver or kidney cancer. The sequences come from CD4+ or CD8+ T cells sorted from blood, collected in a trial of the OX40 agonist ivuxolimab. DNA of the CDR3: TGTGCCAGCAGCTTAAACAGGGGGTACCAAGAGACCCAGTACTTC. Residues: CASSLNRGYQETQYF. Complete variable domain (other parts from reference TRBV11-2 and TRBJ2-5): EAGVAQSPRYKIIEKRQSVAFWCNPISGHATLYWYQQILGQGPKLLIQFQNNGVVDDSQLPKDRFSAERLKGVDSTLKIQPAKLEDSAVYLCASSLNRGYQETQYFGPGTRLLVL.